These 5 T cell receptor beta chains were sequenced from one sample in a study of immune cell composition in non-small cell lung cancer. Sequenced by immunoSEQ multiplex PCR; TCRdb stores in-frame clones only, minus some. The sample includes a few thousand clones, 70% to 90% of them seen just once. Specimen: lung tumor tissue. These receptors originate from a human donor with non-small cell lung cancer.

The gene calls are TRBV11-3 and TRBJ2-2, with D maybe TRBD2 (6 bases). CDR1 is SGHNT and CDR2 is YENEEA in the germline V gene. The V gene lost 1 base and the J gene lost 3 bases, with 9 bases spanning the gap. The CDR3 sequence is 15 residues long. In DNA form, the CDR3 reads TGTGCCAGCAGCTTAGCGGGGACTTACACCGGGGAGCTGTTTTTT. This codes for CASSLAGTYTGELFF.

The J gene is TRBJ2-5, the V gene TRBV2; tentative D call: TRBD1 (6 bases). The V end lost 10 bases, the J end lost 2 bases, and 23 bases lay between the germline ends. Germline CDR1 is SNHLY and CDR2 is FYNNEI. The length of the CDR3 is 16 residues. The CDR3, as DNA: TGTGCCACTGCGGACCTAGTCGGACAGAGACAAGAGACCCAGTACTTC. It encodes CATADLVGQRQETQYF.

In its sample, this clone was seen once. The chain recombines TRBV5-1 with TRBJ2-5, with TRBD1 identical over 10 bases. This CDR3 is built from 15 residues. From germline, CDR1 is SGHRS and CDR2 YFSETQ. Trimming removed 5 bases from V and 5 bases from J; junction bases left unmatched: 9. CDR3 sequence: CASRRGQGEQETQYF. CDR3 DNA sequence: TGCGCCAGCAGGAGAGGACAGGGGGAACAGGAGACCCAGTACTTC.

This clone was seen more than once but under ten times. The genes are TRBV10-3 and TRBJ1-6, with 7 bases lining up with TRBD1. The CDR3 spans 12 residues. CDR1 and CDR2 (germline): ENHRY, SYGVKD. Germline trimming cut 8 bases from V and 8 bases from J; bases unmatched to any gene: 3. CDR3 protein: CAIGTGDSPLHF. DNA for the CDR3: TGTGCCATCGGAACAGGGGATTCACCCCTCCACTTT.

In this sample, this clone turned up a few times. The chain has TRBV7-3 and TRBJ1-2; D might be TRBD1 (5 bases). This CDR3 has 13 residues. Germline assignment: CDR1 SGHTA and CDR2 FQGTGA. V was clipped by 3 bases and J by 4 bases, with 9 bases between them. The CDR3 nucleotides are TGTGCCAGCAGCTTGGGGGGACCCTATGGCTACACCTTC. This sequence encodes CASSLGGPYGYTF. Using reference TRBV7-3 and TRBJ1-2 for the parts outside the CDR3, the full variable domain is GAGVSQTPSNKVTEKGKYVELRCDPISGHTALYWYRQSLGQGPEFLIYFQGTGAADDSGLPNDRFFAVRPEGSVSTLKIQRTERGDSAVYLCASSLGGPYGYTFGSGTRLTVV.